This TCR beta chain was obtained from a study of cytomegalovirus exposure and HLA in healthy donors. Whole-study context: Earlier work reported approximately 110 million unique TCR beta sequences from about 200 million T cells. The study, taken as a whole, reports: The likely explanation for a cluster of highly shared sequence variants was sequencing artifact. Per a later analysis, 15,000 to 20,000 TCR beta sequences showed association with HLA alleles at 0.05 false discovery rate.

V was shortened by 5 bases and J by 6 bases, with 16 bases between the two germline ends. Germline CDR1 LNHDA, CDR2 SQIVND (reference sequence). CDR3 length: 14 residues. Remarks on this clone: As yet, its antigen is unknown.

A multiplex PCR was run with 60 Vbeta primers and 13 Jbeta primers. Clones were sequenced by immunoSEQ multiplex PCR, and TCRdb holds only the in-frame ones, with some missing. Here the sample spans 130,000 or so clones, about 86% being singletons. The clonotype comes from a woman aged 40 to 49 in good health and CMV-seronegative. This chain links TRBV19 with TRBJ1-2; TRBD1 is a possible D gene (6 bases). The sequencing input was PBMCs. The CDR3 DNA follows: TGTGCCAGTAGTCTTGCCCGGGACATGCATGGCTACACCTTC. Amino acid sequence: CASSLARDMHGYTF.